These 23 T cell receptor beta chains came from one sample sequenced in a study of cytomegalovirus exposure and HLA in healthy donors. The PCR ran on 60 Vbeta and 13 Jbeta primers. Clones were sequenced by immunoSEQ multiplex PCR, and TCRdb holds only the in-frame ones, with some missing. Here the sample spans some 79,000 clones, roughly 79% being singletons. What was sequenced was PBMCs. The receptors derive from a male donor in good health and CMV-seropositive.

The rearrangement uses TRBV6-1 and TRBJ2-5; no reliable D call. Germline CDR1 is MNHNS and CDR2 is SASEGT. CDR3 length: 16 residues. V was trimmed by 4 bases and J by 2 bases, leaving 17 bases between them. DNA of the CDR3: TGTGCCAGCAGTGTCTTCCCCCAGACTGTGCAAGAGACCCAGTACTTC. Amino acids: CASSVFPQTVQETQYF.

The rearrangement links TRBV28 to TRBJ1-2, with TRBD1 matching over 12 bases. Germline assignment: CDR1 MDHEN and CDR2 SYDVKM. Unmatched junction bases numbered 6, after V lost 4 bases and J lost 6 bases. CDR3 size: 15 residues. CDR3 amino acids: CASSSPGTGGHGYTF. For the CDR3, the DNA is TGTGCCAGCAGTTCCCCCGGGACAGGGGGCCATGGCTACACCTTC.

In its sample, this clone was seen a few times. This chain joins TRBV11-3 and TRBJ2-7, with 9 positions matching TRBD1. V lost 5 bases to trimming and J lost 2 bases; unmatched junction nucleotides: 7. Per the germline V gene, CDR1 is SGHNT and CDR2 is YENEEA. The CDR3 is made up of 15 amino acids. The CDR3 DNA reads as TGTGCCAGCAGCCCCCGGGACAGGGAGCCCTACGAGCAGTACTTC. Amino acid sequence: CASSPRDREPYEQYF.

Only a few counts were recorded for this clone. V is TRBV5-6 and J is TRBJ2-1, with unresolved D. Germline values: CDR1 SGHDT, CDR2 YYEEEE. The V gene lost 3 bases and the J gene lost 5 bases, with 3 bases spanning the gap. There are 11 residues in the CDR3. The CDR3 is CASSSDNEQFF. The CDR3 DNA reads TGTGCCAGCAGCTCTGACAATGAGCAGTTCTTC.

As DNA, the CDR3 is TGTGCCAGCAGTGCCGGACAGGGAGCGACTGAAGCTTTCTTT. This encodes CASSAGQGATEAFF. This chain joins TRBV2 and TRBJ1-1; TRBD1 agrees at 8 bases. This CDR3 contains 14 residues. Germline values: CDR1 SNHLY, CDR2 FYNNEI. V shed 4 bases, J shed 5 bases, and the junction held 6 bases outside the gene matches.

A note on this clone: At one end, the junction sequence differs from germline, possibly due to a read error. This chain links TRBV5-1 with TRBJ1-2, with D hard to call. The CDR3 is 15 residues long. Germline V gene lookup returns CDR1 SGHRS and CDR2 YFSETQ. CDR3 protein: CASIGNIGESNGYPF. CDR3 sequence (DNA): TGCGCCAGCATCGGCAATATCGGGGAGTCCAATGGCTACCCCTTC. Supplemented by reference TRBV5-1 and TRBJ1-2, the full variable domain reads KAGVTQTPRYLIKTRGQQVTLSCSPISGHRSVSWYQQTPGQGLQFLFEYFSETQRNKGNFPGRFSGRQFSNSRSEMNVSTLELGDSALYLCASIGNIGESNGYPFGSGTRLTVV.

V is TRBV19 and J is TRBJ2-1, with a possible D match to TRBD1 (6 bases). This CDR3 has 12 amino acids. The ends were cut back, 5 bases at V and 4 bases at J, with 6 bases in the middle. The germline V gene has CDR1 LNHDA and CDR2 SQIVND (reference sequence). The CDR3 sequence is CASSQGYNEQFF. In DNA form, the CDR3 reads TGTGCCAGTAGTCAGGGGTACAATGAGCAGTTCTTC.

The chain is built from TRBV18 and TRBJ2-7; no reliable D call. V dropped 2 bases and J dropped 5 bases, with 10 bases sitting between them. The germline V gene has CDR1 KGHSH and CDR2 LQKENI. CDR3 length equals 13 residues. CDR3 DNA sequence: TGTGCCAGCTCACCATCCCGGAGAGACGAGCAGTACTTC. Its translation is CASSPSRRDEQYF. Based on the CDR3 plus reference TRBV18 and TRBJ2-7, the full variable domain is NAGVMQNPRHLVRRRGQEARLRCSPMKGHSHVYWYRQLPEEGLKFMVYLQKENIIDESGMPKERFSAEFPKEGPSILRIQQVVRGDSAAYFCASSPSRRDEQYFGPGTRLTVT.

The genes are TRBV6-1 and TRBJ1-2, with D unresolved. Germline V gene lookup returns CDR1 MNHNS and CDR2 SASEGT. V was trimmed by 2 bases and J by 8 bases, leaving 42 bases between them. The CDR3 consists of 23 residues. The CDR3 coding sequence is TGTGCCAGCAGTGAACCCCAAACGCTTTCTGACAAAAACCCACTTAACCCCCTTTGCGGCTACACCTTC. This codes for CASSEPQTLSDKNPLNPLCGYTF.

J is TRBJ2-3 and V is TRBV2, with TRBD2 matching over 12 bases. Unmatched junction bases numbered 11, after V lost 3 bases and J lost 4 bases. Germline V CDR1 and CDR2: SNHLY, FYNNEI. The CDR3 spans 18 residues. The CDR3 protein is CASSESALTSGRADTQYF. The CDR3 DNA is TGTGCCAGCAGTGAGAGTGCTTTGACTAGCGGGAGAGCAGATACGCAGTATTTT.

The chain couples TRBV7-2 to TRBJ2-5, with D hard to call. V was cut by 2 bases and J by 6 bases, with 7 bases left in between. The CDR3 is 12 amino acids. The germline gives CDR1 SGHTA, CDR2 FQGNSA. CDR3 loop: CASSLTEKTQYF. Written as DNA, the CDR3 is TGTGCCAGCAGCTTAACTGAGAAGACCCAGTACTTC.

The rearrangement uses TRBV28 and TRBJ1-3; the D is unclear. CDR3 length: 16 residues. Germline CDR1 reads MDHEN; CDR2 reads SYDVKM. The V gene lost 6 bases and the J gene lost 0 bases, with 15 bases spanning the gap. The CDR3 spells CASSPGGWASGNTIYF. For the CDR3, the DNA is TGTGCCAGCAGCCCCGGCGGGTGGGCCTCTGGAAACACCATATATTTT.

CDR3 in amino acids: CASKPTGIYYEQYF. DNA of the CDR3: TGTGCCAGTAAGCCCACAGGAATATACTACGAGCAGTACTTC. This rearrangement joins TRBV19 to TRBJ2-7; D possibly corresponds to TRBD1 (5 bases). The V gene lost 7 bases and the J gene lost 3 bases, with 16 bases spanning the gap. The CDR3 extends over 14 amino acids. CDR1 and CDR2 (germline): LNHDA, SQIVND (reference sequence).

The chain has TRBV4-1 and TRBJ2-7, with unresolved D. Between the trimmed V and J ends, which lost 4 bases and 3 bases, there was a span of 10 bases. Per germline, CDR1 MGHRA and CDR2 YSYEKL. CDR3 size: 13 residues. The CDR3 DNA reads TGCGCCAGCAGCCCCCTACTCCGCTACGAGCAGTACTTC. Encoded protein: CASSPLLRYEQYF.

The chain links TRBV7-9 to TRBJ1-5; TRBD1 aligns across 8 bases. The CDR3 extends over 12 amino acids. From germline, CDR1 is SEHNR and CDR2 FQNEAQ (reference sequence). Germline trimming cut 6 bases from V and 5 bases from J; bases unmatched to any gene: 0. The CDR3 bases are TGTGCCAGCAGGACAGGGGATCAGCCCCAGCATTTT. Protein product: CASRTGDQPQHF.

This clone has only a few counts. V is TRBV19 and J is TRBJ1-1, with D possibly being TRBD1 (6 bases). Germline lookup yields CDR1 LNHDA and CDR2 SQIVND (reference sequence). The CDR3 extends over 13 amino acids. Deletions cut 6 bases from V and 3 bases from J, with 11 bases between. The CDR3 region has the DNA TGTGCCAGTAGCCTCGGACAGCACACTGAAGCTTTCTTT. Protein product: CASSLGQHTEAFF.

This clone was detected only a few times. V usage is TRBV7-2 and J usage is TRBJ1-1; 7 nucleotides line up with TRBD1. Trimming took 8 bases from V and 2 from J; bases not matched to a gene: 14. The CDR3 is made up of 16 amino acids. The germline gives CDR1 SGHTA, CDR2 FQGNSA. This chain's CDR3 is CASRHASQGRNTEAFF. In DNA, the CDR3 is TGTGCCAGCCGTCATGCTTCACAGGGGCGAAACACTGAAGCTTTCTTT.

This chain uses TRBV5-1 with TRBJ2-3, with 7 bases matching TRBD2. V lost 3 bases to trimming and J lost 3 bases; unmatched junction nucleotides: 1. This CDR3 is built from 13 residues. Germline V gives CDR1 SGHRS, CDR2 YFSETQ. CDR3 sequence: CASSYSGTDTQYF. DNA for the CDR3: TGCGCCAGCAGCTATAGCGGGACAGATACGCAGTATTTT.

This sequence joins TRBV4-3 and TRBJ2-5, with D possibly TRBD1 on 5 matching bases. The assigned J gene may be wrong: the sequence end matches TRBJ2-7 better. Germline CDR1 is LGHNA and CDR2 is YSLEER. The length of the CDR3 is 13 residues. In DNA form, the CDR3 reads TGCGCCAGCAGCCCCTCTGCAGGGTTCGAGCAGTACTTC. Protein: CASSPSAGFEQYF.

This rearrangement joins TRBV2 to TRBJ2-7, with 7 bases identical to TRBD1. Germline V gene lookup returns CDR1 SNHLY and CDR2 FYNNEI. Trimming removed 7 bases from V and 7 bases from J; junction bases left unmatched: 10. This CDR3 is 13 amino acids long. The CDR3 sequence is CASNRDSSSEQYF. The CDR3 DNA reads TGTGCCAGCAATAGGGACAGTTCTTCAGAGCAGTACTTC.

The chain recombines TRBV7-6 with TRBJ2-3; 7 nucleotides match TRBD2. V lost 5 bases to trimming and J lost 2 bases; unmatched junction nucleotides: 7. From germline, CDR1 is SGHVS and CDR2 FNYEAQ. The CDR3 has 15 residues. CDR3 nucleotide sequence: TGTGCCAGCAGCCCAGGCGGGGGATTCACAGATACGCAGTATTTT. Its protein is CASSPGGGFTDTQYF.

The chain carries TRBV7-2 and TRBJ2-1; 10 bases are shared with TRBD2. The germline V gene encodes CDR1 SGHTA and CDR2 FQGNSA. After removal of 7 bases from V and 10 bases from J, the junction contained 7 bases not matched to a gene. The CDR3 has 13 residues. The CDR3 here is CASKVAGGLEQFF. CDR3 DNA: TGTGCCAGCAAGGTAGCGGGAGGTCTGGAGCAGTTCTTC.

V usage is TRBV5-6 and J usage is TRBJ2-7; maybe TRBD1 (6 bases). CDR1 is SGHDT, CDR2 YYEEEE, per germline. Trimming removed 9 bases at V and 6 bases at J, with 22 bases between. The CDR3 consists of 14 residues. The CDR3 sequence is CATSRGFTSGEQYF. Here the CDR3 DNA reads TGTGCCACCAGTAGGGGGTTCACGAGTGGCGAGCAGTACTTC. The entire variable domain, with the rest obtained from reference TRBV5-6 and TRBJ2-7, is as follows: DAGVTQSPTHLIKTRGQQVTLRCSPKSGHDTVSWYQQALGQGPQFIFQYYEEEERQRGNFPDRFSGHQFPNYSSELNVNALLLGDSALYLCATSRGFTSGEQYFGPGTRLTVT.